This paragraph reports one T cell receptor (beta chain). As yet, its antigen is unknown. PCR involved 60 Vbeta and 13 Jbeta primers. Libraries were prepared by immunoSEQ multiplex PCR; TCRdb keeps only in-frame clonotypes and omits some of them. The table lists 80,000 or so clones, over 65% of them singletons. The sample is drawn from a study of cytomegalovirus exposure and HLA in healthy donors. Overall study findings and caveats: Cytomegalovirus association was listed for approximately 150 TCR beta chains.

The sequence derives from a man in his forties in good health and CMV-seronegative. Sample: PBMCs.

This CDR3 reads CASRLGKDRFSYEQYF. In DNA, the CDR3 is TGTGCCAGCAGGCTAGGGAAGGACAGATTCTCCTACGAGCAGTACTTC. The chain combines TRBV11-1 with TRBJ2-7; weak D call: TRBD1 (6 bases). Per germline, CDR1 SGHAT and CDR2 FQDESV (reference sequence). V was cut by 6 bases and J by 0 bases, with 18 bases left in between. This CDR3 has 16 amino acids.